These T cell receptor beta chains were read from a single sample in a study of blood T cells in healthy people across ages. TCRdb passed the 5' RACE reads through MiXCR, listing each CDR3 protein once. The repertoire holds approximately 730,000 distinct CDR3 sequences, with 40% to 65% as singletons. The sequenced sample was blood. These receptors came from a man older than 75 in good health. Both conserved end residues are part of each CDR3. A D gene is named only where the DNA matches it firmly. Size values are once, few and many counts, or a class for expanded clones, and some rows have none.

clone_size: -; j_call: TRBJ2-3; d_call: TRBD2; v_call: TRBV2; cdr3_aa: CASSPEGLAADTQYF; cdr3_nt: TGTGCCAGCAGTCCAGAGGGACTAGCAGCAGATACGCAGTATTTT
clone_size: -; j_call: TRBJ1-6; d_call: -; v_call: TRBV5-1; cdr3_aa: CASSPRGDPNSPLHF; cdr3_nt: TGCGCCAGCAGCCCCCGGGGGGATCCGAATTCACCCCTCCACTTT
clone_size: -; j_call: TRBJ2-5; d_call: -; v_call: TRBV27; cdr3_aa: CASTGGPGETQYF; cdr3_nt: TGTGCCAGCACGGGCGGGCCGGGAGAGACCCAGTACTTC
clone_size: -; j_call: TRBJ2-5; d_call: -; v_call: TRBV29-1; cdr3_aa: CSVDTGAETQYF; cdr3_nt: TGCAGCGTTGATACGGGAGCAGAGACCCAGTACTTC
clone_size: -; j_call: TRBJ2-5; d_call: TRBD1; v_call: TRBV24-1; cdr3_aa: CATSDRTGLLETQYF; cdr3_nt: TGTGCCACCAGTGATCGGACAGGACTTTTGGAGACCCAGTACTTC
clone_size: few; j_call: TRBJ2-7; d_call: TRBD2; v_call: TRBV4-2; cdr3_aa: CASSQVGAGLGYEQYF; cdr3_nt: TGTGCCAGCAGCCAAGTTGGTGCGGGACTAGGCTACGAGCAGTACTTC
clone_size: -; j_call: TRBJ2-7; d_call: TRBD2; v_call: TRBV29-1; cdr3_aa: CSVLSGRSPYEQYF; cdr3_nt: TGCAGCGTTCTAAGCGGGAGGTCCCCCTACGAGCAGTACTTC
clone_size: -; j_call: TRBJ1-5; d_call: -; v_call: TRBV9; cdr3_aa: CASSVEGSQPQHF; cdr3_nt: TGTGCCAGCAGCGTAGAGGGAAGCCAGCCCCAGCATTTT
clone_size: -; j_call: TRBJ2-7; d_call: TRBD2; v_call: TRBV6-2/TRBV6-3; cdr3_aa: CASSSGGHSSYEQYF; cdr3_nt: TGTGCCAGCAGTAGCGGGGGACATTCGTCCTACGAGCAGTACTTC
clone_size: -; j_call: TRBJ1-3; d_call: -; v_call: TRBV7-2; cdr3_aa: CASSLAHIVSGNTIYF; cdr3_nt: TGTGCCAGCAGCTTAGCCCACATCGTCTCTGGAAACACCATATATTTT
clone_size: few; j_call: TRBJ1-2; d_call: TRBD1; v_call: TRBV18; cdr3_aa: CASSRTITGGANYGYTF; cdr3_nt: TGTGCCAGCTCACGCACTATTACAGGGGGCGCTAACTATGGCTACACCTTC